This TCR beta chain was sequenced for a study of T cell responses to AZD1222 COVID-19 vaccine. As for the study in general: It was second doses at about 4 or about 12 weeks that were pooled. Study outcomes and limitations: It was only after the peak T cell response that any repertoires were sampled. The reported proportion of spike-specific TCRs targeting unmutated variant regions was nearly half. It was only six AZD1222 recipients who were seropositive at baseline.

The table lists this clone with a count of one. What it recognizes is unknown. Only in-frame clones appear in the TCRdb table, and some are missing; sequencing was by immunoSEQ multiplex PCR. The sample includes fewer than 120,000 clones, 80% to 95% of them seen just once. V was trimmed by 8 bases and J by 0 bases, leaving 7 bases between them. The germline V gene has CDR1 MNHEY and CDR2 SMNVEV (reference sequence). CDR3 length: 13 amino acids. The chain joins TRBV27 to TRBJ1-4; no definite D call. This receptor was identified in an adult in good health. The sample here was peripheral blood, taken on day 0 of AZD1222 vaccination. The CDR3 DNA sequence: TGTGCCAGCCGTCGGTCAACTAATGAAAAACTGTTTTTT. It encodes CASRRSTNEKLFF.